These T cell receptor beta chains were read from a single sample in a study of cytomegalovirus exposure and HLA in healthy donors. TCRdb's copy holds only in-frame clones and misses some; the assay was immunoSEQ multiplex PCR. Of just over 200,000 clones listed, more than 65% are singletons. Sequenced: PBMCs. The receptors derive from a man in his fifties in good health and CMV-seronegative. The CDR3 runs from the conserved cysteine through the conserved F or W. A D gene is named only where the DNA matches it firmly. Clone size is shown for a subset of rows, as once, few, many or a class of expanded clone.

J gene: TRBJ1-5; CDR3 length: 14; D gene: -; clone size: -; V gene: TRBV5-1; CDR3 DNA: TGCGCCAGCAGCTTGGTAGCGGGCAATCAGCCCCAGCATTTT; CDR3 protein: CASSLVAGNQPQHF
J gene: TRBJ2-3; CDR3 length: 15; D gene: TRBD2; clone size: few; V gene: TRBV11-3; CDR3 DNA: TGTGCCAGCAGCATCGGACTAGGGACGGCAGATACGCAGTATTTT; CDR3 protein: CASSIGLGTADTQYF
J gene: TRBJ2-1; CDR3 length: 15; D gene: TRBD1; clone size: -; V gene: TRBV11-3; CDR3 DNA: TGTGCCAGCAGCTTAAGAGGGACAGGGGGGAATGAGCAGTTCTTC; CDR3 protein: CASSLRGTGGNEQFF
J gene: TRBJ2-5; CDR3 length: 16; D gene: TRBD1; clone size: -; V gene: TRBV27; CDR3 DNA: TGTGCCAGCAGGCTAAGGCCTGACAGGGGAAGGGAGACCCAGTACTTC; CDR3 protein: CASRLRPDRGRETQYF
J gene: TRBJ1-2; CDR3 length: 14; D gene: TRBD1; clone size: -; V gene: TRBV6-1; CDR3 DNA: TGTGCCAGCACCCGGACAGGGAACAACTATGGCTACACCTTC; CDR3 protein: CASTRTGNNYGYTF
J gene: TRBJ2-7; CDR3 length: 13; D gene: TRBD2; clone size: -; V gene: TRBV27; CDR3 DNA: TGTGCCAGCAGAACGGGAGGCTCCTACGAGCAGTACTTC; CDR3 protein: CASRTGGSYEQYF
J gene: TRBJ2-1; CDR3 length: 14; D gene: TRBD2; clone size: -; V gene: TRBV6-5; CDR3 DNA: TGTGCCAGCAGTTACCGCAGACTAGCCAATGAGCAGTTCTTC; CDR3 protein: CASSYRRLANEQFF
J gene: TRBJ2-5; CDR3 length: 16; D gene: TRBD1; clone size: -; V gene: TRBV7-9; CDR3 DNA: TGTGCCAGCAGCTTAGGGGACAGGGGGTCGAAAGAGACCCAGTACTTC; CDR3 protein: CASSLGDRGSKETQYF
J gene: TRBJ2-2; CDR3 length: 14; D gene: TRBD1; clone size: -; V gene: TRBV27; CDR3 DNA: TGTCAAACCCGGGACAGAGCGAACACCGGGGAGCTGTTTTTT; CDR3 protein: CQTRDRANTGELFF
J gene: TRBJ2-1; CDR3 length: 19; D gene: -; clone size: -; V gene: TRBV19; CDR3 DNA: TGTGCCAGTAGTAGGTTAGAATCAGCTCTGGGGACTTTTGCGAATGAGCAGTTCTTC; CDR3 protein: CASSRLESALGTFANEQFF
J gene: TRBJ1-5; CDR3 length: 13; D gene: -; clone size: -; V gene: TRBV2; CDR3 DNA: TGTGCCAGCAGTGAACTATCGAGGAAGCCCCAGCATTTT; CDR3 protein: CASSELSRKPQHF
J gene: TRBJ1-4; CDR3 length: 14; D gene: -; clone size: -; V gene: TRBV5-4; CDR3 DNA: TGTGCCAGCAGCTTGGGGACAGTGGACGAAAAACTGTTTTTT; CDR3 protein: CASSLGTVDEKLFF
J gene: TRBJ2-1; CDR3 length: 15; D gene: TRBD1; clone size: -; V gene: TRBV5-4; CDR3 DNA: TGTGCCAGCAGCTTGAAAAACAGGGGGGAAAATGAGCAGTTCTTC; CDR3 protein: CASSLKNRGENEQFF
J gene: TRBJ2-1; CDR3 length: 17; D gene: TRBD1; clone size: -; V gene: TRBV7-2; CDR3 DNA: TGTGCCAGCAGCACCCCCCTGGACAGGGGGCTTGGGAATGAGCAGTTCTTC; CDR3 protein: CASSTPLDRGLGNEQFF
J gene: TRBJ1-1; CDR3 length: 15; D gene: -; clone size: few; V gene: TRBV4-1; CDR3 DNA: TGCGCCAGCAGTCAGACAGTTAATTTGAACACTGAAGCTTTCTTT; CDR3 protein: CASSQTVNLNTEAFF
J gene: TRBJ1-5; CDR3 length: 16; D gene: TRBD1; clone size: -; V gene: TRBV2; CDR3 DNA: TGTGCCAGCAGTGACCCAGGACAGGGGATCCATCAGCCCCAGCATTTT; CDR3 protein: CASSDPGQGIHQPQHF
J gene: TRBJ1-3; CDR3 length: 15; D gene: -; clone size: -; V gene: TRBV7-9; CDR3 DNA: TGTGCCAGCAGCTCAAGACGGGACTCTGGAAACACCATATATTTT; CDR3 protein: CASSSRRDSGNTIYF
J gene: TRBJ2-1; CDR3 length: 17; D gene: TRBD2; clone size: -; V gene: TRBV9; CDR3 DNA: TGTGCCAGCAGCGCGGGACTAGCGGGGCCATCCTACAATGAGCAGTTCTTC; CDR3 protein: CASSAGLAGPSYNEQFF
J gene: TRBJ2-2; CDR3 length: 16; D gene: TRBD1; clone size: -; V gene: TRBV25-1; CDR3 DNA: TGTGCCAGCAGCACCTCTAGGACAGGGCGGACCGGGGAGCTGTTTTTT; CDR3 protein: CASSTSRTGRTGELFF
J gene: TRBJ2-5; CDR3 length: 14; D gene: -; clone size: -; V gene: TRBV28; CDR3 DNA: TGTGCCAGCAGTTTGTTGGAGTACCAAGAGACCCAGTACTTC; CDR3 protein: CASSLLEYQETQYF
J gene: TRBJ2-1; CDR3 length: 15; D gene: TRBD2; clone size: -; V gene: TRBV10-1; CDR3 DNA: TGCGCCAGCAGTGCCCTAGCGGGATCCTACAATGAGCAGTTCTTC; CDR3 protein: CASSALAGSYNEQFF
J gene: TRBJ2-1; CDR3 length: 15; D gene: TRBD2; clone size: -; V gene: TRBV7-3; CDR3 DNA: TGTGCCAGCAGCTTAACAGCGGGAGTCTACAATGAGCAGTTCTTC; CDR3 protein: CASSLTAGVYNEQFF
J gene: TRBJ1-1; CDR3 length: 15; D gene: TRBD1; clone size: -; V gene: TRBV6-5; CDR3 DNA: TGTGCCAGCAGTACCGACAGGGCGATGAACACTGAAGCTTTCTTT; CDR3 protein: CASSTDRAMNTEAFF
J gene: TRBJ2-7; CDR3 length: 14; D gene: TRBD2; clone size: -; V gene: TRBV9; CDR3 DNA: TGTGCCAGCAGCCGTAGCGGGAGAATAGACGAGCAGTACTTC; CDR3 protein: CASSRSGRIDEQYF
J gene: TRBJ2-1; CDR3 length: 20; D gene: TRBD1; clone size: once; V gene: TRBV29-1; CDR3 DNA: TGCAGCGTTTTGAAAGGGGGGGGACAGGGGGTTCGGAAGGCCTACAATGAGCAGTTCTTC; CDR3 protein: CSVLKGGGQGVRKAYNEQFF
J gene: TRBJ2-3; CDR3 length: 16; D gene: TRBD2; clone size: -; V gene: TRBV30; CDR3 DNA: TGTGCCTGGAGTAGACCGGGACTATCAACCACAGATACGCAGTATTTT; CDR3 protein: CAWSRPGLSTTDTQYF
J gene: TRBJ2-7; CDR3 length: 15; D gene: TRBD2; clone size: -; V gene: TRBV7-6; CDR3 DNA: TGTGCCAGCAGCAATAGCGGGTCTCACTCCTACGAGCAGTACTTC; CDR3 protein: CASSNSGSHSYEQYF
J gene: TRBJ2-7; CDR3 length: 14; D gene: TRBD1; clone size: -; V gene: TRBV27; CDR3 DNA: TGTGCCAGCAGGAGGACAGGGGCGACCTACGAGCAGTACTTC; CDR3 protein: CASRRTGATYEQYF
J gene: TRBJ2-2; CDR3 length: 14; D gene: -; clone size: -; V gene: TRBV7-2; CDR3 DNA: TGTGCCAGCAGCTTAAGAAGCTTCACCGGGGAGCTGTTTTTT; CDR3 protein: CASSLRSFTGELFF
J gene: TRBJ1-5; CDR3 length: 14; D gene: -; clone size: -; V gene: TRBV7-2; CDR3 DNA: TGTGCCAGCAGCCCCAGGACGGGGAATCAGCCCCAGCATTTT; CDR3 protein: CASSPRTGNQPQHF
J gene: TRBJ2-7; CDR3 length: 17; D gene: TRBD1; clone size: -; V gene: TRBV4-2; CDR3 DNA: TGTGCCAGCAGCCAAGTTCGTTTGGACAGGGAAGCCTACGAGCAGTACTTC; CDR3 protein: CASSQVRLDREAYEQYF
J gene: TRBJ2-1; CDR3 length: 15; D gene: TRBD1; clone size: -; V gene: TRBV11-2; CDR3 DNA: TGTGCCAGCAGCCTAACCGGGACAGGGACCGATGAGCAGTTCTTC; CDR3 protein: CASSLTGTGTDEQFF
J gene: TRBJ2-3; CDR3 length: 12; D gene: TRBD2; clone size: -; V gene: TRBV4-1; CDR3 DNA: TGCGCCAGCAGCTCTAGCGGGAGGGGGCAGTATTTT; CDR3 protein: CASSSSGRGQYF
J gene: TRBJ2-7; CDR3 length: 12; D gene: -; clone size: -; V gene: TRBV6-1; CDR3 DNA: TGTGCCAGCAGTGAGGCCCCCTACGAGCAGTACTTC; CDR3 protein: CASSEAPYEQYF
J gene: TRBJ1-1; CDR3 length: 13; D gene: -; clone size: -; V gene: TRBV7-6; CDR3 DNA: TGTGCCAGCAGCTTATCCAAGAACACTGAAGCTTTCTTT; CDR3 protein: CASSLSKNTEAFF
J gene: TRBJ2-6; CDR3 length: 15; D gene: -; clone size: -; V gene: TRBV11-1; CDR3 DNA: TGTGCCAGCAGCCTTTCCACGGCTGGGGCCAACGTCCTGACTTTC; CDR3 protein: CASSLSTAGANVLTF
J gene: TRBJ2-7; CDR3 length: 15; D gene: TRBD1; clone size: -; V gene: TRBV27; CDR3 DNA: TGTGCCAGCAGTAAGGGGACAGGGGTTCCCTACGAGCAGTACTTC; CDR3 protein: CASSKGTGVPYEQYF
J gene: TRBJ1-1; CDR3 length: 14; D gene: -; clone size: -; V gene: TRBV11-2; CDR3 DNA: TGTGCCAGCAGCCCACTGGCAGGGCACACTGAAGCTTTCTTT; CDR3 protein: CASSPLAGHTEAFF
J gene: TRBJ1-2; CDR3 length: 13; D gene: -; clone size: -; V gene: TRBV27; CDR3 DNA: TGTGCCAGCAGTTTAAGAGGGGGGGACGGCTACACCTTC; CDR3 protein: CASSLRGGDGYTF
J gene: TRBJ2-7; CDR3 length: 13; D gene: TRBD1; clone size: -; V gene: TRBV5-5; CDR3 DNA: TGTGCCAGCAGCTACGACAGGGATGGCGAGCAGTACTTC; CDR3 protein: CASSYDRDGEQYF
J gene: TRBJ2-1; CDR3 length: 12; D gene: -; clone size: -; V gene: TRBV30; CDR3 DNA: TGTGGCGGGCAAGCCTCCTACAATGAGCAGTTCTTC; CDR3 protein: CGGQASYNEQFF
J gene: TRBJ2-1; CDR3 length: 17; D gene: -; clone size: -; V gene: TRBV4-1; CDR3 DNA: TGCGCCAGCAGCCAAGTGGCTGGGGGGAGTGCGTACAATGAGCAGTTCTTC; CDR3 protein: CASSQVAGGSAYNEQFF
J gene: TRBJ2-5; CDR3 length: 16; D gene: TRBD2; clone size: -; V gene: TRBV9; CDR3 DNA: TGTGCCAGCAGCGTAGTGCCTAGCGGGAACCAAGAGACCCAGTACTTC; CDR3 protein: CASSVVPSGNQETQYF
J gene: TRBJ1-5; CDR3 length: 13; D gene: -; clone size: -; V gene: TRBV18; CDR3 DNA: TGTGCCAGCTCACAAGGCCGGGTGGAGCCCCAGCATTTT; CDR3 protein: CASSQGRVEPQHF
J gene: TRBJ2-5; CDR3 length: 17; D gene: TRBD2; clone size: once; V gene: TRBV7-2; CDR3 DNA: TGTGCCAGCAGCTTGACTGGACTAGCGGGAGGGAAAGAGACCCAGTACTTC; CDR3 protein: CASSLTGLAGGKETQYF